Listed here are 28 T cell receptor beta chains from one sample, sequenced in a study of cytomegalovirus exposure and HLA in healthy donors (dated by TCRdb to about 2017). Library preparation employed the immunoSEQ multiplex PCR assay. For the multiplex PCR, a mixture combining 60 forward primers for TCR Vbeta segments and 13 reverse primers for TCR Jbeta segments was used. Not all clones reach the TCRdb copy of this immuneACCESS table, which keeps in-frame sequences only. Checked studies attribute under half of the gap to unresolved V genes and leave the rest unexplained. Recorded for this sample are about 150,000 clones; just under 75% of them occurred a single time. Together, the top ten hold roughly 1.7% of the sample. Sequences were obtained from PBMCs. The receptors originated from a woman younger than 30 in good health and CMV-seronegative.

This clone has just a few counts. The J gene is TRBJ1-5, the V gene TRBV5-5; a weak D match, TRBD1 (5 bases). The germline V gene encodes CDR1 SGHKS and CDR2 YYEKEE (reference sequence). The V end lost 6 bases, the J end lost 1 base, and 20 bases lay between the germline ends. The CDR3 runs to 17 residues. The CDR3 reads CASKRGKEEYSNQPQHF. As DNA, the CDR3 is TGTGCCAGCAAACGGGGGAAGGAGGAATACAGCAATCAGCCCCAGCATTTT.

The chain couples TRBV5-1 to TRBJ2-3, with 15 positions matching TRBD2. Germline CDR1 is SGHRS and CDR2 is YFSETQ. The CDR3 is 19 residues long. The trim removed 3 bases at V and 4 bases at J, leaving 12 bases unmatched. This chain's CDR3 is CASSSPGLAGGSRPDTQYF. The CDR3 DNA follows: TGCGCCAGCAGCTCTCCCGGACTAGCGGGAGGGTCAAGGCCAGATACGCAGTATTTT. The full variable domain, its missing parts supplied by reference TRBV5-1 and TRBJ2-3, is KAGVTQTPRYLIKTRGQQVTLSCSPISGHRSVSWYQQTPGQGLQFLFEYFSETQRNKGNFPGRFSGRQFSNSRSEMNVSTLELGDSALYLCASSSPGLAGGSRPDTQYFGPGTRLTVL.

V gene TRBV7-9 combines with J gene TRBJ2-7; possibly TRBD2 for D (7 bases). CDR1 is SEHNR and CDR2 is FQNEAQ in the germline V gene (reference sequence). Trimming took off 5 bases at V and 3 bases at J, with 17 bases between the two ends. The CDR3 sequence is 15 residues long. The CDR3 DNA reads as TGTGCCAGCAGCCCGCTTTATAGGGGGGGCTACGAGCAGTACTTC. Its translation: CASSPLYRGGYEQYF.

V usage is TRBV4-1 and J usage is TRBJ1-6; perhaps TRBD1 as D (5 bases). Germline-derived CDR1 and CDR2 are MGHRA and YSYEKL. The CDR3 extends over 16 amino acids. Trimming removed 0 bases from V and 9 bases from J, with 15 bases in between. CDR3 loop: CASSQDPRRDSSPLHF. The DNA of the CDR3 is TGCGCCAGCAGCCAAGATCCCCGACGCGACAGTTCACCCCTCCACTTT.

As regards this clone: The junction differs from germline at one of its ends, possibly a read error. Different DNA sequences within this sample yield the same CDR3. The CDR3 protein is CASSPASVTDTQYF. The CDR3 DNA reads as TGCGCCAGCTCACCAGCTAGCGTCACAGATACGCAGTATTTT. This sequence joins TRBV18 and TRBJ2-3; perhaps TRBD2 as D (6 bases). Looked up from germline, CDR1 is KGHSH and CDR2 is LQKENI. This CDR3 comprises 14 residues.

The chain carries TRBV9 and TRBJ2-7; possibly TRBD1 for D (6 bases). Per the germline V gene, CDR1 is SGDLS and CDR2 is YYNGEE. The V and J ends lost 4 bases and 2 bases respectively, with 13 bases between them. This CDR3 region has 14 residues. The CDR3 protein is CASSKAGVPYEQYF. The CDR3 coding sequence is TGTGCCAGCAGCAAGGCAGGGGTTCCCTACGAGCAGTACTTC.

The J gene is TRBJ1-3, the V gene TRBV9; D possibly corresponds to TRBD1 (6 bases). The CDR3 is made up of 16 amino acids. V lost 3 bases and J 0 bases, leaving 13 bases between the germline ends. Germline loops: CDR1 SGDLS, CDR2 YYNGEE. CDR3 residues: CASSAQYRVSGNTIYF. Here the CDR3 DNA reads TGTGCCAGCAGCGCCCAATACAGGGTCTCTGGAAACACCATATATTTT.

This clone has a handful of counts. The chain couples TRBV5-1 to TRBJ2-1; 7 positions match TRBD1. There are 15 residues in the CDR3. Germline V gene lookup returns CDR1 SGHRS and CDR2 YFSETQ. The V and J ends lost 0 bases and 6 bases, in that order; junction bases with no gene match: 6. The DNA for the CDR3 is TGCGCCAGCAGCTTGGATAACCCAGGGGGCAATGAGCAGTTCTTC. This gives the protein CASSLDNPGGNEQFF. Together with reference TRBV5-1 and TRBJ2-1, the CDR3 gives the full variable domain: KAGVTQTPRYLIKTRGQQVTLSCSPISGHRSVSWYQQTPGQGLQFLFEYFSETQRNKGNFPGRFSGRQFSNSRSEMNVSTLELGDSALYLCASSLDNPGGNEQFFGPGTRLTVL.

This clone was picked up a small number of times. The chain combines TRBV10-3 with TRBJ2-7; TRBD1 aligns across 8 bases. This CDR3 spans 14 amino acids. Trimming took 6 bases from V and 2 from J; bases not matched to a gene: 6. From germline, CDR1 is ENHRY and CDR2 SYGVKD. CDR3 amino acids: CAISQDRATYEQYF. The CDR3 DNA reads TGTGCCATCAGCCAGGACAGGGCCACCTACGAGCAGTACTTC.

The rearrangement links TRBV5-5 to TRBJ1-6; D is undetermined. V was trimmed by 1 base and J by 7 bases, leaving 12 bases between them. Per the germline V gene, CDR1 is SGHKS and CDR2 is YYEKEE (reference sequence). The CDR3 contains 15 residues. This CDR3 reads CASSLSVRQNSPLHF. The CDR3 region has the DNA TGTGCCAGCAGCTTGTCGGTGAGGCAAAATTCACCCCTCCACTTT.

This sequence joins TRBV5-4 and TRBJ2-5; 8 nucleotides line up with TRBD1. The CDR3 totals 14 residues. J gave up 4 bases and V 4 bases, and 6 bases lay outside the gene matches. In germline, CDR1 is SGHNT, CDR2 YYREEE (reference sequence). Here the CDR3 reads CASSPQGAGETQYF. CDR3 DNA: TGTGCCAGCAGCCCCCAGGGGGCCGGAGAGACCCAGTACTTC.

The chain uses TRBV7-3 and TRBJ2-1; D not resolved. The CDR3 length is 13 residues. V was shortened by 0 bases and J by 8 bases, with 8 bases between the two germline ends. Germline V CDR1 and CDR2: SGHTA, FQGTGA. The CDR3 reads CASSLTPVDEQFF. In DNA, the CDR3 is TGTGCCAGCAGCTTAACCCCGGTGGATGAGCAGTTCTTC.

The chain recombines TRBV6-5 with TRBJ1-2, with D maybe TRBD1 (5 bases). Germline assignment: CDR1 MNHEY and CDR2 SVGAGI. The CDR3 consists of 13 residues. Trimming removed 6 bases from V and 8 bases from J, with 16 bases in between. Here the CDR3 reads CASSLGRAWGYTF. The CDR3 DNA sequence: TGTGCCAGCAGCCTCGGCAGGGCCTGGGGCTACACCTTC.

The genes are TRBV9 and TRBJ1-2; TRBD1 agrees at 10 bases. V gave up 4 bases and J gave up 4 bases; unmatched junction bases: 7. This CDR3 is 15 amino acids long. Germline-derived CDR1 and CDR2 are SGDLS and YYNGEE. The CDR3, as DNA: TGTGCCAGCAGCCCCCGAGGGACAGGGGTCTATGGCTACACCTTC. As protein: CASSPRGTGVYGYTF.

The rearrangement links TRBV6-5 to TRBJ2-5; D is unresolved. Germline CDR1 and CDR2: MNHEY and SVGAGI. The CDR3 extends over 13 amino acids. V gave up 7 bases and J gave up 5 bases, with 14 bases separating them. The DNA of the CDR3 is TGTGCCAGCACGAGTCCTTTGGTGGAGACCCAGTACTTC. Its translation is CASTSPLVETQYF.

The V call is TRBV6-1, the J call TRBJ2-5; a weak D match, TRBD2 (5 bases). Germline CDR1 is MNHNS and CDR2 is SASEGT. The CDR3 runs to 15 residues. Trimming cost V 3 bases and J 2 bases, with 13 bases left between them. The CDR3 region is CASSESMGRQETQYF. For the CDR3, the DNA is TGTGCCAGCAGTGAGAGTATGGGGAGACAAGAGACCCAGTACTTC.

The chain employs TRBV18 and TRBJ1-2; TRBD1 matches 8 bases. CDR3 length: 13 amino acids. CDR1 KGHSH and CDR2 LQKENI come from the germline V gene. V gave up 6 bases and J gave up 4 bases; unmatched junction bases: 4. CDR3 amino acids: CASSTGGPYGYTF. The DNA of the CDR3 is TGTGCCAGCTCTACAGGGGGGCCCTATGGCTACACCTTC.

In nucleotides, the CDR3 is TGTGCCAGCTCACCACCTGGAGAAGATACGCAGTATTTT. It encodes CASSPPGEDTQYF. V gene TRBV18 combines with J gene TRBJ2-3, with no clear D. The CDR3 is made up of 13 amino acids. V lost 0 bases and J 5 bases, leaving 6 bases between the germline ends. Germline CDR1 KGHSH, CDR2 LQKENI.

J is TRBJ1-5 and V is TRBV4-1; the match to TRBD1 covers 8 bases. The CDR3 runs to 17 residues. Germline V gene lookup returns CDR1 MGHRA and CDR2 YSYEKL. The ends lost 0 bases at V and 2 bases at J; junction bases unmatched: 6. CDR3 DNA sequence: TGCGCCAGCAGCCAAGACACAGGGGGTAGGGGCAATCAGCCCCAGCATTTT. Translated, it gives CASSQDTGGRGNQPQHF.

The J gene is TRBJ1-5, the V gene TRBV27; perhaps TRBD1 as D (5 bases). Germline assignment: CDR1 MNHEY and CDR2 SMNVEV (reference sequence). With 2 bases removed from V and 5 bases from J, the gap between germline ends came to 10 bases. CDR3 length: 14 amino acids. CDR3 loop: CASSLRRGDQPQHF. CDR3 coding DNA: TGTGCCAGCAGTTTACGGAGGGGCGATCAGCCCCAGCATTTT.

This clone was recorded only once. This chain links TRBV10-3 with TRBJ1-2; D unclear. The CDR3 runs 15 residues. Trimming removed 3 bases from V and 4 bases from J, with 15 bases in between. Germline V gives CDR1 ENHRY, CDR2 SYGVKD. The CDR3 here is CAISDGRAGIYGYTF. CDR3 DNA: TGTGCCATCAGTGATGGGCGGGCTGGGATCTATGGCTACACCTTC.

This rearrangement joins TRBV7-2 to TRBJ2-5, with 7 bases that match TRBD1. Germline loops: CDR1 SGHTA, CDR2 FQGNSA. With V trimmed by 5 bases and J by 3 bases, 3 bases remained unmatched. This CDR3 contains 13 residues. The CDR3 here is CASSIQGEETQYF. DNA for the CDR3: TGTGCCAGCAGCATCCAGGGGGAAGAGACCCAGTACTTC. Together with reference TRBV7-2 and TRBJ2-5, the CDR3 gives the full variable domain: GAGVSQSPSNKVTEKGKDVELRCDPISGHTALYWYRQSLGQGLEFLIYFQGNSAPDKSGLPSDRFSAERTGGSVSTLTIQRTQQEDSAVYLCASSIQGEETQYFGPGTRLLVL.

This chain joins TRBV6-5 and TRBJ1-2, with D uncertain. The V end lost 4 bases, the J end lost 8 bases, and 8 bases lay between the germline ends. The CDR3 length is 11 residues. Germline lookup yields CDR1 MNHEY and CDR2 SVGAGI. This CDR3 is CASSSIRGYTF. In DNA, the CDR3 is TGTGCCAGCAGTTCCATCAGGGGCTACACCTTC.

This clone was seen once. J is TRBJ1-5 and V is TRBV19; unclear D gene. Trimming took off 0 bases at V and 7 bases at J, with 10 bases between the two ends. CDR1 and CDR2 (germline): LNHDA, SQIVND (reference sequence). CDR3 length equals 14 residues. Here the CDR3 DNA reads TGTGCCAGTAGTATAGATGACGGGAGGCAGCCCCAGCATTTT. Translation gives CASSIDDGRQPQHF.

The sample holds a few counts of this clone. The V call is TRBV4-1, the J call TRBJ1-1, with TRBD1 matching 9 bases. This CDR3 spans 15 amino acids. Germline CDR1 MGHRA, CDR2 YSYEKL. Trimming cost V 0 bases and J 8 bases; bases outside gene matches: 7. CDR3 protein: CASSQDINRGPEAFF. The CDR3 coding sequence is TGCGCCAGCAGCCAAGACATTAACAGGGGGCCCGAAGCTTTCTTT.

The chain is built from TRBV10-3 and TRBJ1-6; the match to TRBD1 covers 8 bases. After removal of 7 bases from V and 9 bases from J, the junction contained 5 bases not matched to a gene. The CDR3 covers 13 residues. Germline V gene lookup returns CDR1 ENHRY and CDR2 SYGVKD. The CDR3 sequence is CAIKQGAASPLHF. DNA of the CDR3: TGTGCCATCAAGCAGGGGGCCGCTTCACCCCTCCACTTT.

This sequence joins TRBV4-1 and TRBJ2-5; tentatively, D is TRBD2 (5 bases). The J call is doubtful: the DNA matches TRBJ2-7 better. CDR1 is MGHRA, CDR2 YSYEKL, per germline. This CDR3 has 15 residues. The CDR3 nucleotides read TGCGCCAGCAGCCTTCAGGCTAGCCCTGCCTACGAGCAGTACTTC. Its protein is CASSLQASPAYEQYF.

There are a few counts of this clone. The J gene is TRBJ1-1, the V gene TRBV5-6; D might be TRBD1 (6 bases). The CDR3 consists of 18 residues. Trimming left V 0 bases short and J 1 base short, with 19 bases between. Germline V gene lookup returns CDR1 SGHDT and CDR2 YYEEEE. Here the CDR3 DNA reads TGTGCCAGCAGCTTGGGTTTCTTAAGATACAGGGCGAACACTGAAGCTTTCTTT. Amino acid sequence: CASSLGFLRYRANTEAFF.